The clone carrying this T cell receptor (beta chain) was seen a few times. This entry is derived from a study of long-term antiretroviral therapy in people with HIV. Survey level was the resolution at which the v3.0 immunoSEQ assay ran. Generated by immunoSEQ multiplex PCR, the TCRdb table keeps only in-frame clones and is missing some. The sample records around 20,000 clones, about 74% being singletons. Roughly 0.95-10 million cryopreserved PBMC were held in samples before DNA extraction. The CDR3 extends over 15 amino acids. The V gene's germline CDR1 is SGHVS and CDR2 FNYEAQ. V trimming: 6 bases; J trimming: 3 bases; junction bases outside the gene matches: 10.

The rearrangement joins TRBV7-6 to TRBJ1-2, with 7 bases identical to TRBD1. The input for sequencing was unsorted PBMCs, taken 0.5 years before starting antiretroviral therapy. The TCR originated in a man aged 18 to 29 with HIV. CDR3 sequence (DNA): TGTGCCAGCAGTGAGACTGACAGGGACCACTATGGCTACACCTTC. Translating it yields CASSETDRDHYGYTF.